These 30 T cell receptor beta chains were all obtained from the same sample, sequenced in a study of cytomegalovirus exposure and HLA in healthy donors. The PCR was carried out with 60 Vbeta primers and 13 Jbeta primers. Clones were sequenced by immunoSEQ multiplex PCR, and TCRdb holds only the in-frame ones, with some missing. The sample has about 190,000 clones, about nine tenths seen once. Sequences were obtained from PBMCs. All receptors derive from a boy aged 2-15 years in good health and CMV-seronegative.

The sample holds one count of this clone. The same CDR3 can be traced to other DNA sequences in this sample. V gene TRBV5-6 combines with J gene TRBJ2-2, with a possible D match to TRBD2 (6 bases). The CDR3 runs to 14 residues. The V and J ends lost 0 bases and 4 bases respectively, with 7 bases between them. Germline lookup yields CDR1 SGHDT and CDR2 YYEEEE. Here the CDR3 reads CASSLGGVTGELFF. The CDR3, as DNA: TGTGCCAGCAGCTTGGGGGGGGTCACCGGGGAGCTGTTTTTT.

This clone was observed once. V and J are TRBV5-1 and TRBJ2-7, with TRBD1 matching 12 bases. J lost 5 bases, V lost 3 bases, and 3 bases had no gene match. The CDR3 has 14 residues. Germline loops: CDR1 SGHRS, CDR2 YFSETQ. CDR3 nucleotide sequence: TGCGCCAGCAGCTCGGGACAGGGGGCCGACGAGCAGTACTTC. It encodes CASSSGQGADEQYF.

This chain links TRBV5-1 with TRBJ1-2; 7 nucleotides align to TRBD1. This CDR3 is built from 16 residues. Germline V gene sequence: CDR1 SGHRS, CDR2 YFSETQ. V was clipped by 4 bases and J by 5 bases; unmatched bases: 14. CDR3: CASSLPARAGGYGYTF. The CDR3 DNA follows: TGCGCCAGCAGCCTGCCCGCCCGGGCAGGGGGGTATGGCTACACCTTC.

The chain links TRBV30 to TRBJ1-2; D remains unclear. Germline V lookup: CDR1 GTSNPN, CDR2 SVGIG (reference sequence). The CDR3 runs to 13 residues. V was pared by 0 bases and J by 0 bases, with 5 bases between. Written as DNA, the CDR3 is TGTGCCTGGAGTGTCGGTTCTAACTATGGCTACACCTTC. Translating it yields CAWSVGSNYGYTF.

The chain employs TRBV5-4 and TRBJ2-7, with 9 bases matching TRBD2. Germline-derived CDR1 and CDR2 are SGHNT and YYREEE (reference sequence). The CDR3 loop spans 15 amino acids. The ends lost 4 bases at V and 6 bases at J; junction bases unmatched: 11. As DNA, the CDR3 is TGTGCCAGCAGCCACGGGGCGGGAGGGGGAGGCGAGCAGTACTTC. This codes for CASSHGAGGGGEQYF.

The chain employs TRBV6-5 and TRBJ1-4; TRBD1 matches 8 bases. The germline V gene encodes CDR1 MNHEY and CDR2 SVGAGI. J gave up 4 bases and V 2 bases, and 6 bases lay outside the gene matches. The CDR3 has 16 residues. The CDR3 DNA reads TGTGCCAGCAGTTACCGGGGACAGGCGATTAATGAAAAACTGTTTTTT. This gives the protein CASSYRGQAINEKLFF.

This chain links TRBV28 with TRBJ1-2, with D possibly TRBD1 on 5 matching bases. The CDR3 extends over 12 amino acids. The germline V gene encodes CDR1 MDHEN and CDR2 SYDVKM. The V and J ends lost 3 bases and 7 bases respectively, with 9 bases between them. CDR3 coding DNA: TGTGCCAGCAGTTTCCCCCAGGGTGGCTACACCTTC. As protein: CASSFPQGGYTF.

The chain carries TRBV14 and TRBJ1-4; TRBD1 is a possible D gene (6 bases). CDR1 is SGHDN and CDR2 is FVKESK in the germline V gene. The length of the CDR3 is 16 residues. Trimming stripped 3 bases from V and 4 bases from J, with 15 bases between. As DNA, the CDR3 is TGTGCCAGCAGCCACGCAAGGACAGCGTATAATGAAAAACTGTTTTTT. It encodes CASSHARTAYNEKLFF.

The chain is built from TRBV28 and TRBJ2-7; D might be TRBD2 (5 bases). The CDR3 runs 15 residues. V was cut by 6 bases and J by 2 bases, with 17 bases left in between. From germline, CDR1 is MDHEN and CDR2 SYDVKM. Written as DNA, the CDR3 is TGTGCCAGCAGCCGTGGACTTAGTGGTACCTACGAGCAGTACTTC. It yields the protein CASSRGLSGTYEQYF.

The chain links TRBV27 to TRBJ2-2, with 8 nucleotides matching TRBD2. Per germline, CDR1 MNHEY and CDR2 SMNVEV (reference sequence). The CDR3 extends over 16 amino acids. Losses at the gene ends were 3 bases for V and 4 bases for J; bases not matched to a gene: 7. The CDR3 sequence is CASSLYGGAATGELFF. CDR3 sequence (DNA): TGTGCCAGCAGTTTGTACGGGGGGGCCGCCACCGGGGAGCTGTTTTTT.

The V gene is TRBV7-9, the J gene TRBJ2-7; D call uncertain. Trimming pared 2 bases from V and 0 bases from J, leaving 5 bases between. CDR1 SEHNR and CDR2 FQNEAQ come from the germline V gene (reference sequence). This CDR3 spans 13 amino acids. The CDR3 loop is CASSLSSSYEQYF. The DNA of the CDR3 is TGTGCCAGCAGCTTAAGTAGCTCCTACGAGCAGTACTTC.

This clone was found once. The J gene is TRBJ2-7, the V gene TRBV6-5, with D unresolved. Looked up from germline, CDR1 is MNHEY and CDR2 is SVGAGI. The CDR3 spans 13 residues. Trimming cost V 5 bases and J 1 base, with 9 bases left between them. The CDR3 DNA reads TGTGCCAGCAGTAACAGTCTTTCCTACGAGCAGTACTTC. Translating it yields CASSNSLSYEQYF.

V usage is TRBV25-1 and J usage is TRBJ1-4, with D possibly TRBD1 on 6 matching bases. V shed 4 bases and J shed 2 bases, with 20 bases lying between them. The germline V gene has CDR1 MGHDK and CDR2 SYGVNS. This CDR3 has 18 amino acids. The CDR3 nucleotides are TGTGCCAGCAGTGCGCTACAGGGTAGGGCAAAGACTAATGAAAAACTGTTTTTT. Its translation is CASSALQGRAKTNEKLFF.

The chain uses TRBV7-3 and TRBJ2-7, with D possibly matching TRBD1 (5 bases). Deletions cut 2 bases from V and 5 bases from J, with 10 bases between. The CDR3 spans 13 residues. Per germline, CDR1 SGHTA and CDR2 FQGTGA. This chain's CDR3 is CASSLSPGNEQYF. In DNA form, the CDR3 reads TGTGCCAGCAGCTTATCTCCAGGGAACGAGCAGTACTTC.

The CDR3 reads CASSSDGSVVMEYGYTF. CDR3 sequence (DNA): TGCGCCAGCAGCTCCGACGGGTCCGTAGTGATGGAGTATGGCTACACCTTC. The chain couples TRBV5-1 to TRBJ1-2; D gene unclear. CDR3 length: 17 residues. CDR1 SGHRS and CDR2 YFSETQ come from the germline V gene. Trimming took 3 bases from V and 5 from J, leaving 23 bases between them.

The J gene is TRBJ2-5, the V gene TRBV5-1, with TRBD2 as a possible D gene (6 bases). V dropped 0 bases and J dropped 7 bases, with 10 bases sitting between them. This CDR3 has 13 amino acids. The germline gives CDR1 SGHRS, CDR2 YFSETQ. The CDR3 nucleotides read TGCGCCAGCAGCTTGGAGCCCGGGAGGACCCAGTACTTC. It translates to CASSLEPGRTQYF.

J is TRBJ2-5 and V is TRBV7-2, with TRBD2 matching over 7 bases. TRBJ2-7 explains the end of the DNA better; the J call may be wrong. This CDR3 region has 15 residues. Per the germline V gene, CDR1 is SGHTA and CDR2 is FQGNSA. The CDR3 DNA is TGTGCCAGCAGCTTAAATGAGGGAGGGCCCTACGAGCAGTACTTC. The encoded protein is CASSLNEGGPYEQYF.

The chain joins TRBV14 to TRBJ2-3, with 12 bases matching TRBD1. The CDR3 consists of 16 residues. With 3 bases clipped from V and 3 bases from J, the junction kept 4 bases outside the gene matches. Germline V gene lookup returns CDR1 SGHDN and CDR2 FVKESK. The CDR3 region has the DNA TGTGCCAGCAGCCAGGGGACAGGGGGCGGAACAGATACGCAGTATTTT. It encodes CASSQGTGGGTDTQYF.

Turning to this clone: One junction end disagrees with the germline gene, perhaps due to a read error. The chain couples TRBV10-3 to TRBJ2-7; 9 nucleotides agree with TRBD1. The germline CDR1 and CDR2 sequences are ENHRY and SYGVKD. This CDR3 comprises 13 residues. CDR3 sequence: CAIGTGGSNEQYF. The CDR3 region has the DNA TGTGCCATCGGTACAGGGGGCTCCAACGAGCAGTACTTC.

V gene TRBV10-3 combines with J gene TRBJ2-1; 7 bases line up with TRBD2. CDR1 and CDR2 (germline): ENHRY, SYGVKD. Trimming cost V 4 bases and J 4 bases; bases outside gene matches: 4. This CDR3 spans 14 amino acids. The CDR3 region is CAISVTSAYNEQFF. CDR3 nucleotides: TGTGCCATCAGTGTAACTAGCGCGTACAATGAGCAGTTCTTC.

This chain uses TRBV19 with TRBJ1-5; 8 nucleotides align to TRBD1. Losses at the gene ends were 6 bases for V and 2 bases for J; bases not matched to a gene: 9. Germline CDR1 reads LNHDA; CDR2 reads SQIVND (reference sequence). The CDR3 contains 16 residues. CDR3 DNA sequence: TGTGCCAGTAGAACCCGGACAGGGTCGGGCAATCAGCCCCAGCATTTT. Amino acid sequence: CASRTRTGSGNQPQHF.

The table lists this clone with a count of one. The chain links TRBV28 to TRBJ1-5; weak D call: TRBD1 (6 bases). The V gene's germline CDR1 is MDHEN and CDR2 SYDVKM. The CDR3 spans 16 residues. V lost 1 base to trimming and J lost 6 bases, with 16 bases between them. CDR3 residues: CASSLSASLGGQPQHF. The CDR3 region has the DNA TGTGCCAGCAGTTTATCAGCCTCGTTAGGGGGTCAGCCCCAGCATTTT. The variable domain in full, with the rest retrieved from reference TRBV28 and TRBJ1-5, is DVKVTQSSRYLVKRTGEKVFLECVQDMDHENMFWYRQDPGLGLRLIYFSYDVKMKEKGDIPEGYSVSREKKERFSLILESASTNQTSMYLCASSLSASLGGQPQHFGDGTRLSIL.

The chain recombines TRBV6-4 with TRBJ2-3, with D maybe TRBD2 (6 bases). CDR1 is MRHNA and CDR2 is SNTAGT in the germline V gene. Trimming removed 6 bases from V and 7 bases from J, with 17 bases in between. The CDR3 consists of 14 residues. The CDR3 sequence: CASSPGPEGYTQYF. CDR3 nucleotides: TGTGCCAGCAGCCCAGGGCCGGAGGGGTATACGCAGTATTTT.

The V gene is TRBV30, the J gene TRBJ2-2; possible D gene TRBD2, 6 bases. The V gene lost 1 base and the J gene lost 4 bases, with 16 bases spanning the gap. Germline V CDR1 and CDR2: GTSNPN, SVGIG (reference sequence). The CDR3 sequence is 16 residues long. The CDR3 sequence is CAWSEGLARITGELFF. CDR3 bases: TGTGCCTGGAGTGAGGGGCTAGCGAGGATCACCGGGGAGCTGTTTTTT.

V and J are TRBV18 and TRBJ2-3, with TRBD2 identical over 14 bases. This CDR3 spans 19 amino acids. V shed 3 bases and J 0 bases; nucleotides not matched to a gene: 8. Per the germline V gene, CDR1 is KGHSH and CDR2 is LQKENI. The CDR3 loop is CASSPIRTSGGTSTDTQYF. CDR3 coding DNA: TGTGCCAGCTCACCCATCCGGACTAGCGGGGGGACAAGCACAGATACGCAGTATTTT.

This chain connects TRBV6-6 to TRBJ1-5, with D unclear. The CDR3 covers 15 residues. Germline V gene data show CDR1 as MNHNY and CDR2 as SVGAGI (reference sequence). V lost 4 bases to trimming and J lost 9 bases, with 19 bases between them. This CDR3 reads CASSFCTSCTGPQHF. DNA for the CDR3: TGTGCCAGCAGTTTTTGTACCTCCTGCACCGGGCCCCAGCATTTT.

The chain couples TRBV6-1 to TRBJ2-1; 10 bases are a match to TRBD2. Trimming cost V 6 bases and J 9 bases; bases outside gene matches: 5. CDR3 size: 13 residues. Germline loops: CDR1 MNHNS, CDR2 SASEGT. The CDR3 DNA sequence: TGTGCCAGCAGAGCGGGGGGGCCCTTTGAGCAGTTCTTC. This encodes CASRAGGPFEQFF.

The chain has TRBV7-6 and TRBJ1-2; TRBD1 matches at 8 bases. This CDR3 has 15 amino acids. V lost 5 bases, J lost 8 bases, and 13 bases stayed unmatched. CDR1 is SGHVS, CDR2 FNYEAQ, per germline. The CDR3 loop is CASSLGGQGARGYTF. The CDR3 DNA sequence: TGTGCCAGCAGCCTAGGGGGGCAGGGGGCGCGCGGCTACACCTTC.

V usage is TRBV2 and J usage is TRBJ2-1; 9 bases are shared with TRBD2. The CDR3 contains 20 residues. Germline-derived CDR1 and CDR2 are SNHLY and FYNNEI. V lost 7 bases to trimming and J lost 2 bases; unmatched junction nucleotides: 21. CDR3 nucleotide sequence: TGTGCCAGCATCAGACGGGAGGAGACTAGCGGTCCCGCCACCTACAATGAGCAGTTCTTC. Encoded protein: CASIRREETSGPATYNEQFF. Using reference TRBV2 and TRBJ2-1 for the parts outside the CDR3, the full variable domain is EPEVTQTPSHQVTQMGQEVILRCVPISNHLYFYWYRQILGQKVEFLVSFYNNEISEKSEIFDDQFSVERPDGSNFTLKIRSTKLEDSAMYFCASIRREETSGPATYNEQFFGPGTRLTVL.

The chain combines TRBV6-1 with TRBJ2-5, with 8 bases fitting TRBD2. Trimming cost V 9 bases and J 1 base; bases outside gene matches: 10. This CDR3 has 15 residues. Germline-derived CDR1 and CDR2 are MNHNS and SASEGT. The CDR3 region has the DNA TGTGCCAGTGTACCCATAGCGGGAAGCCAAGAGACCCAGTACTTC. Its translation: CASVPIAGSQETQYF.